What follows are 17 T cell receptor beta chains derived from one specimen sequenced in a study of cytomegalovirus exposure and HLA in healthy donors (dated by TCRdb to about 2017). Receptor libraries were prepared by the immunoSEQ multiplex PCR assay. The multiplex PCR relied on a mix of 60 forward primers for TCR Vbeta segments and 13 reverse primers for TCR Jbeta segments. Sourced from immuneACCESS, this table was stored by TCRdb with only in-frame sequences that have V and J called. A share of the clones is absent; for the studies checked, an unresolved V gene accounts for under half, and the remainder has no known explanation. For this sample there are about 160,000 clones; 60% to 75% appear just once. The ten largest clones take up 3% of the sample. Sequenced material: PBMCs. These TCRs come from a woman aged 50 to 60 in good health and CMV-seropositive.

This chain links TRBV5-4 with TRBJ2-7; 9 bases map to TRBD1. Trimming removed 2 bases from V and 3 bases from J; junction bases left unmatched: 9. This CDR3 has 16 amino acids. The V gene's germline CDR1 is SGHNT and CDR2 YYREEE (reference sequence). CDR3 residues: CASSFGPDRGVYEQYF. DNA for the CDR3: TGTGCCAGCAGCTTCGGCCCCGACAGGGGGGTCTACGAGCAGTACTTC.

This chain uses TRBV14 with TRBJ2-1, with a tentative D call TRBD2 (5 bases). The CDR3 covers 16 residues. CDR1 and CDR2 (germline): SGHDN, FVKESK. Trimming shortened V by 1 base and J by 9 bases, and 19 bases separated the two germline ends. This chain's CDR3 is CASSQGPGLALREQFF. CDR3 DNA: TGTGCCAGCAGCCAAGGGCCCGGGCTAGCCCTACGTGAGCAGTTCTTC.

The genes are TRBV5-1 and TRBJ1-1; D might be TRBD1 (5 bases). V was shortened by 7 bases and J by 3 bases, with 19 bases between the two germline ends. Germline-derived CDR1 and CDR2 are SGHRS and YFSETQ. This CDR3 contains 15 residues. The CDR3 sequence is CASSAGGAGYTEAFF. CDR3 sequence (DNA): TGCGCCAGCTCCGCTGGTGGGGCGGGATACACTGAAGCTTTCTTT.

The rearrangement uses TRBV5-1 and TRBJ2-5; 7 bases agree with TRBD2. V shed 2 bases, J shed 4 bases, and the junction held 5 bases outside the gene matches. The germline V gene has CDR1 SGHRS and CDR2 YFSETQ. The CDR3 spans 14 residues. CDR3 sequence: CASSLRLAGETQYF. CDR3 DNA: TGCGCCAGCAGCTTAAGACTAGCAGGAGAGACCCAGTACTTC.

The V call is TRBV2, the J call TRBJ2-7; 9 nucleotides match TRBD1. With 3 bases clipped from V and 4 bases from J, the junction kept 10 bases outside the gene matches. Germline assignment: CDR1 SNHLY and CDR2 FYNNEI. The CDR3 sequence is 16 residues long. The CDR3 protein is CASSDTGTGRSYEQYF. CDR3 nucleotides: TGTGCCAGCAGTGATACTGGGACAGGGAGATCTTACGAGCAGTACTTC.

This clone was observed a handful of times. The chain has TRBV11-2 and TRBJ2-5; D possibly corresponds to TRBD1 (5 bases). Deletions cut 5 bases from V and 4 bases from J, with 17 bases between. The CDR3 totals 15 residues. Germline V gene lookup returns CDR1 SGHAT and CDR2 FQNNGV. In DNA form, the CDR3 reads TGTGCCAGCAGCGCCAGGGTTACGGGTGGAGAGACCCAGTACTTC. Amino acids: CASSARVTGGETQYF.

The chain couples TRBV15 to TRBJ2-1; 11 nucleotides align to TRBD2. Germline CDR1 reads LNHNV; CDR2 reads YYDKDF (reference sequence). V shed 5 bases and J 9 bases; nucleotides not matched to a gene: 12. The CDR3 sequence is 16 residues long. For the CDR3, the DNA is TGTGCCACCAGCCCCCCGGGTAGCGGGGGGGCCGGTGAGCAGTTCTTC. It translates to CATSPPGSGGAGEQFF.

The chain recombines TRBV18 with TRBJ1-1; D may be TRBD1 (5 bases). The ends were cut back, 3 bases at V and 4 bases at J, with 18 bases in the middle. CDR1 KGHSH and CDR2 LQKENI come from the germline V gene. This CDR3 is 16 amino acids long. The CDR3 sequence is CASSPASQGRATEAFF. As DNA, the CDR3 is TGTGCCAGCTCACCCGCCTCCCAGGGAAGGGCCACTGAAGCTTTCTTT.

The chain joins TRBV11-1 to TRBJ2-5; the D gene is possibly TRBD2 (5 bases). The CDR3 sequence is 13 residues long. Germline V CDR1 and CDR2: SGHAT, FQDESV (reference sequence). The V and J ends lost 3 bases and 7 bases respectively, with 12 bases between them. The CDR3 nucleotides are TGTGCCAGCAGCTTCAATAGCGTGGGGACCCAGTACTTC. Translated, it gives CASSFNSVGTQYF.

This clone was recorded many times. V and J are TRBV4-1 and TRBJ1-2, with 7 bases lining up with TRBD1. Unmatched junction bases numbered 4, after V lost 0 bases and J lost 6 bases. The CDR3 runs 14 residues. CDR1 MGHRA and CDR2 YSYEKL come from the germline V gene. The CDR3 bases are TGCGCCAGCAGCCAAGATAACAGGGGCAATGGCTACACCTTC. This codes for CASSQDNRGNGYTF.

This chain joins TRBV11-3 and TRBJ2-3, with D perhaps matching TRBD1 (5 bases). V was cut by 6 bases and J by 4 bases, with 17 bases left in between. CDR1 and CDR2 from the germline V gene are SGHNT and YENEEA. The CDR3 runs to 15 residues. The CDR3: CASSWEGASPDTQYF. The CDR3 nucleotides are TGTGCCAGCAGTTGGGAAGGGGCCTCCCCAGATACGCAGTATTTT.

This clone has more than one count but fewer than ten. V gene TRBV6-5 combines with J gene TRBJ1-6, with 8 bases aligning to TRBD1. Looked up from germline, CDR1 is MNHEY and CDR2 is SVGAGI. J gave up 8 bases and V 7 bases, and 10 bases lay outside the gene matches. This CDR3 region has 15 residues. The CDR3 bases are TGTGCCAGCACCTGGACAGGGAATTATGATTCACCCCTCCACTTT. Protein product: CASTWTGNYDSPLHF.

This chain connects TRBV5-4 to TRBJ2-3; the match to TRBD1 covers 10 bases. Trimming cost V 4 bases and J 0 bases; bases outside gene matches: 11. The germline V gene encodes CDR1 SGHNT and CDR2 YYREEE (reference sequence). This CDR3 contains 18 residues. CDR3 sequence reads: CASSTGPGTGESTDTQYF. The DNA of the CDR3 is TGTGCCAGCAGCACCGGCCCCGGGACAGGGGAGAGCACAGATACGCAGTATTTT.

This chain connects TRBV2 to TRBJ1-1; tentatively, D is TRBD1 (6 bases). Trimming left V 9 bases short and J 6 bases short, with 17 bases between. CDR3 length equals 13 residues. CDR1 is SNHLY and CDR2 is FYNNEI in the germline V gene. The CDR3 region is CASLRDTVSEAFF. DNA of the CDR3: TGTGCCAGTCTCCGGGACACGGTTTCTGAAGCTTTCTTT.

V is TRBV27 and J is TRBJ2-5; 13 positions agree with TRBD2. Losses at the gene ends were 7 bases for V and 4 bases for J; bases not matched to a gene: 12. The CDR3 spans 17 residues. Germline CDR1 reads MNHEY; CDR2 reads SMNVEV (reference sequence). The CDR3 loop is CASTRTSGGLRGETQYF. CDR3 DNA sequence: TGTGCCAGCACCCGGACTAGCGGGGGACTTCGGGGAGAGACCCAGTACTTC.

This sequence joins TRBV7-3 and TRBJ1-1, with TRBD1 as a possible D gene (5 bases). Trimming pared 5 bases from V and 5 bases from J, leaving 15 bases between. CDR3 length equals 14 residues. CDR1 and CDR2 (germline): SGHTA, FQGTGA. The CDR3 sequence: CASSPQGTETEAFF. The CDR3 nucleotides are TGTGCCAGCAGCCCCCAGGGAACGGAAACTGAAGCTTTCTTT.

This clone showed up just a few times. The gene calls are TRBV27 and TRBJ2-7; 9 positions agree with TRBD1. The CDR3 has 15 amino acids. Unmatched junction bases numbered 8, after V lost 2 bases and J lost 6 bases. In germline, CDR1 is MNHEY, CDR2 SMNVEV (reference sequence). The CDR3 protein is CASSLRGQGDIEQYF. CDR3 sequence (DNA): TGTGCCAGCAGTTTAAGGGGACAGGGCGATATCGAGCAGTACTTC.